This TCR beta chain was documented in a study of T-cell reconstitution after alpha-beta-depleted transplantation in children. Study-level results: From surviving recipient T cells and thymic progenitors came the high day-60 TCRbeta diversity observed in some patients. At around two months after transplant, the alpha-beta T cells were reportedly derived from several hundred expanded clones that came from non-depleted graft cells. After one year, T-cell counts and TCRbeta diversity mostly came from new T cells.

Preparation of the TCRbeta library used unique molecular identifiers. From the PCR reads, TCRdb called clonotypes with MiXCR, one entry per CDR3 protein. The sample consists of fewer than 550,000 distinct CDR3 sequences, about an eighth of them appearing once. Deletions cut 2 bases from V and 8 bases from J, with 13 bases between. The CDR3 loop spans 14 amino acids. Per the germline V gene, CDR1 is MNHEY and CDR2 is SVGEGT. With regard to this clonotype: The antigen remains undetermined.

The chain is built from TRBV6-2 or TRBV6-3 and TRBJ2-1, with a weak D call TRBD1 (5 bases). The sequencing used PBMCs, mostly from graft donor cells, collected 180 days after TCRalphabeta/CD19-depleted stem cell transplant. The receptor comes from a female patient between 2 and 15 years old who had a stem cell transplant for aplastic anemia, so the T cells may come from the graft donor. CDR3 loop: CASSYTLSRDEQFF. CDR3 DNA sequence: TGTGCCAGCAGTTACACCCTCTCCAGGGATGAGCAGTTCTTC.